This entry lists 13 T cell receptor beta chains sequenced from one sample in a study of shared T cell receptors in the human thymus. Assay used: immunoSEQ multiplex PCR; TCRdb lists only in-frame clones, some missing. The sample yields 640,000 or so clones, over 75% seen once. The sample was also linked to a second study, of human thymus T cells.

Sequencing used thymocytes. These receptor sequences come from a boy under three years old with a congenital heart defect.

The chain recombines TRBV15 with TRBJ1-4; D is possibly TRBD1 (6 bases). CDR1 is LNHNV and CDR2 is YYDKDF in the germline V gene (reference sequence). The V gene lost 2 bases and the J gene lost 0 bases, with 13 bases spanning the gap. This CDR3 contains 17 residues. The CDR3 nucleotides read TGTGCCACCAGCAGATTCCGGACAGACTCAACTAATGAAAAACTGTTTTTT. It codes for CATSRFRTDSTNEKLFF.

CDR3 sequence: CASSLLTSGRGTQYF. In nucleotides, the CDR3 is TGTGCCAGCAGCCTCTTGACTAGCGGGAGAGGGACCCAGTACTTC. The chain carries TRBV14 and TRBJ2-5; 12 nucleotides match TRBD2. The germline CDR1 and CDR2 sequences are SGHDN and FVKESK. Trimming at V came to 4 bases and at J to 7 bases, leaving 7 bases not matched to a gene. CDR3 size: 15 residues.

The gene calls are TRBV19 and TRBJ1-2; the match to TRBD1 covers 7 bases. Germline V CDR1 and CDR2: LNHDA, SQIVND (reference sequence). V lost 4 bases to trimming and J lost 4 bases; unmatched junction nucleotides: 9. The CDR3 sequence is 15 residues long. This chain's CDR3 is CASSSRQGLIYGYTF. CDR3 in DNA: TGTGCCAGTAGTAGCCGACAGGGTCTCATCTATGGCTACACCTTC.

The CDR3 spells CASSLYVGEAFF. CDR3 nucleotide sequence: TGCGCCAGCAGCTTGTATGTCGGTGAAGCTTTCTTT. The chain carries TRBV5-1 and TRBJ1-1; no reliable D call. CDR1 SGHRS and CDR2 YFSETQ come from the germline V gene. V was clipped by 1 base and J by 7 bases, with 8 bases between them. CDR3 size: 12 residues.

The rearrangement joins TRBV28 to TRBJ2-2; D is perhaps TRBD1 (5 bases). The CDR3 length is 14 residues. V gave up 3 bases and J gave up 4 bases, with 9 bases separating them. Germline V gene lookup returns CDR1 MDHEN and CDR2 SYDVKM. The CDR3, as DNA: TGTGCCAGCAGTTTTGACAGTTTCACCGGGGAGCTGTTTTTT. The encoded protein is CASSFDSFTGELFF.

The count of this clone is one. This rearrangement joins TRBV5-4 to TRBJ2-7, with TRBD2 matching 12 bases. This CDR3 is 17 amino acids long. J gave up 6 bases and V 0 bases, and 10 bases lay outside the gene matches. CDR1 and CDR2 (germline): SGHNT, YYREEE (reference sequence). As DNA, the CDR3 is TGTGCCAGCAGCTTGGAGACTAGCGGGAGCCCCATTGGCGAGCAGTACTTC. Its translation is CASSLETSGSPIGEQYF.

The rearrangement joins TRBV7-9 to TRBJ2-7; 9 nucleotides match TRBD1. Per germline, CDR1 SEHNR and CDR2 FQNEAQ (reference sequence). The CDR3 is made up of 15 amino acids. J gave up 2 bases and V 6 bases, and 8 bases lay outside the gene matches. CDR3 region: CASRTGTGITYEQYF. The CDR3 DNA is TGTGCCAGCAGAACTGGGACAGGGATTACCTACGAGCAGTACTTC.

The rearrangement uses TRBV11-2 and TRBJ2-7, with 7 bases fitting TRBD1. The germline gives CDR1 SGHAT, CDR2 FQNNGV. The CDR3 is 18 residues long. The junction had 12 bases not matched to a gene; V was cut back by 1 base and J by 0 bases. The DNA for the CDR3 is TGTGCCAGCAGCTTAGGACTTGAGGACAGGACGACCTCCTACGAGCAGTACTTC. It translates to CASSLGLEDRTTSYEQYF.

Written as DNA, the CDR3 is TGTGCCAGCAGCTTGGTATGGACTAGCGGGAACGATACAGATACGCAGTATTTT. Its translation is CASSLVWTSGNDTDTQYF. V gene TRBV5-4 combines with J gene TRBJ2-3; 12 nucleotides line up with TRBD2. The CDR3 spans 18 residues. The V gene's germline CDR1 is SGHNT and CDR2 YYREEE (reference sequence). The J segment lost 3 bases and the V segment lost 0 bases, leaving 8 bases of the junction unmatched.

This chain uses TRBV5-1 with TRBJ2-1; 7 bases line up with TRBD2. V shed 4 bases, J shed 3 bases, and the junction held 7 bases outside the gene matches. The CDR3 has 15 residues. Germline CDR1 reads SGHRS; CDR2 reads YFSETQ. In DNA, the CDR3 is TGCGCCAGCAGCACCCGACTAGCAGACTACAATGAGCAGTTCTTC. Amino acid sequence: CASSTRLADYNEQFF.

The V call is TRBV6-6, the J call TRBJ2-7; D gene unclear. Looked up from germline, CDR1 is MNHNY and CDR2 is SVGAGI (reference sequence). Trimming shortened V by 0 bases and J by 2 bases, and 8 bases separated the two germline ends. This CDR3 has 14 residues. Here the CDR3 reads CASSYSIHTYEQYF. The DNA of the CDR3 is TGTGCCAGCAGTTACTCGATACACACCTACGAGCAGTACTTC.

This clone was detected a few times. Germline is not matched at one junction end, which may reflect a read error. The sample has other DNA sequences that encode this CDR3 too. The CDR3 here is CAIRGTGLYNSPLHF. The CDR3 DNA reads TGTGCCATCAGGGGGACAGGGCTCTATAATTCCCCCCTCCACTTT. The V and J genes are TRBV10-3 and TRBJ1-6, with TRBD1 identical over 9 bases. This CDR3 contains 15 residues. Germline-derived CDR1 and CDR2 are ENHRY and SYGVKD.

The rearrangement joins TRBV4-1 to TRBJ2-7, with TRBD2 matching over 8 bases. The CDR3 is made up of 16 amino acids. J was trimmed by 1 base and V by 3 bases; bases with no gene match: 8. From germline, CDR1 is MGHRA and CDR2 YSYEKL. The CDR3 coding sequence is TGCGCCAGCAGCCATAAGACGACTAGCGTATCCTACGAGCAGTACTTC. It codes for CASSHKTTSVSYEQYF.